The 31 T cell receptor beta chains below all came from one sample that was sequenced in a study of T cells in Graves' hyperthyroidism and ophthalmopathy. The TCR beta CDR3 regions underwent amplification using RNA transcripts as the source. RT-PCR in the first round (using the HTBI primer set) targeted the TCR CDR3. TCRdb analysed the multiplex PCR reads with MiXCR anew, one entry per CDR3 protein. The sample consists of around 720,000 distinct CDR3 sequences, approximately 40% of them appearing once. The sequencing sample was made of blood. Receptor source: a woman aged 40 to 49 with Graves' hyperthyroidism.

The gene calls are TRBV18 and TRBJ2-5, with TRBD2 identical over 9 bases. V shed 6 bases, J shed 5 bases, and the junction held 7 bases outside the gene matches. The CDR3 consists of 14 residues. CDR1 is KGHSH, CDR2 LQKENI, per germline. CDR3 protein: CASSAGLALETQYF. The CDR3 nucleotides read TGTGCCAGCTCGGCGGGACTAGCATTGGAGACCCAGTACTTC.

This clonotype was detected only a few times. The chain joins TRBV6-2 or TRBV6-3 to TRBJ1-2; tentative D call: TRBD1 (5 bases). Trimming shortened V by 11 bases and J by 7 bases, and 17 bases separated the two germline ends. CDR3 length: 12 amino acids. In germline, CDR1 is MNHEY, CDR2 SVGEGT. The chain's CDR3 is CAPPRRVRGYTF. The CDR3, as DNA: TGTGCCCCTCCACGCAGGGTTCGTGGCTACACCTTC.

This clonotype was counted ten times or more. The chain employs TRBV10-3 and TRBJ1-6, with a possible D match to TRBD1 (6 bases). This CDR3 spans 13 amino acids. Germline CDR1 and CDR2: ENHRY and SYGVKD. V dropped 10 bases and J dropped 7 bases, with 14 bases sitting between them. The CDR3 sequence: CATRLGGNSPLHF. Here the CDR3 DNA reads TGTGCCACCCGGCTCGGGGGCAATTCACCCCTCCACTTT.

The J gene is TRBJ1-3, the V gene TRBV10-3, with 7 bases that match TRBD1. Germline V gives CDR1 ENHRY, CDR2 SYGVKD. The CDR3 extends over 13 amino acids. J lost 9 bases, V lost 4 bases, and 6 bases had no gene match. CDR3 bases: TGTGCCATCAGTGTACAGGGGACAAGCACCATATATTTT. Translating it yields CAISVQGTSTIYF.

This chain links TRBV12-3 or TRBV12-4 with TRBJ1-6; D may be TRBD1 (6 bases). The CDR3 spans 14 residues. The V end lost 6 bases, the J end lost 7 bases, and 13 bases lay between the germline ends. The CDR3 bases are TGTGCCAGCAGCCTACAGGGACCGAATTCACCCCTCCACTTT. It yields the protein CASSLQGPNSPLHF.

This chain links TRBV9 with TRBJ1-6; D remains ambiguous. The V and J ends lost 4 bases and 7 bases respectively, with 12 bases between them. The CDR3 contains 14 residues. Germline CDR1 reads SGDLS; CDR2 reads YYNGEE. CDR3 nucleotide sequence: TGTGCCAGCAGCCTAAGGAGGGAGAATTCACCCCTCCACTTT. Translated: CASSLRRENSPLHF. Full variable domain (remainder filled in from reference TRBV9 and TRBJ1-6): DSGVTQTPKHLITATGQRVTLRCSPRSGDLSVYWYQQSLDQGLQFLIQYYNGEERAKGNILERFSAQQFPDLHSELNLSSLELGDSALYFCASSLRRENSPLHFGNGTRLTVT.

This clonotype was counted between two and nine times. The rearrangement uses TRBV14 and TRBJ1-2, with 11 bases lining up with TRBD1. The CDR3 consists of 15 residues. The germline V gene encodes CDR1 SGHDN and CDR2 FVKESK. V shed 1 base and J 7 bases; nucleotides not matched to a gene: 5. DNA for the CDR3: TGTGCCAGCAGCCAAGCCTGGACAGGGGGCGTTGGCTACACCTTC. Translating gives CASSQAWTGGVGYTF.

This clonotype was recorded at least ten times. The V gene is TRBV2, the J gene TRBJ1-1, with 9 bases matching TRBD1. This CDR3 has 14 amino acids. V shed 4 bases, J shed 1 base, and the junction held 1 base outside the gene matches. Germline V gene lookup returns CDR1 SNHLY and CDR2 FYNNEI. The CDR3 DNA is TGTGCCAGCAGTGGGGGACAGGGGAACACTGAAGCTTTCTTT. This gives the protein CASSGGQGNTEAFF.

In this sample, this clonotype turned up many times. This chain connects TRBV29-1 to TRBJ2-2, with D unresolved. V lost 3 bases, J lost 0 bases, and 5 bases lay in between. In germline, CDR1 is SQVTM, CDR2 ANQGSEA. The CDR3 has 13 amino acids. Here the CDR3 DNA reads TGCAGCGTTGAGGACGCGAACACCGGGGAGCTGTTTTTT. This gives the protein CSVEDANTGELFF.

This clonotype showed up many times. J is TRBJ2-5 and V is TRBV9; D is possibly TRBD1 (5 bases). Germline V lookup: CDR1 SGDLS, CDR2 YYNGEE. The germline V and J ends were trimmed by 2 bases and 5 bases, with 13 bases remaining between them. This CDR3 is built from 14 residues. The CDR3 reads CASSVFGAGETQYF. CDR3 nucleotides: TGTGCCAGCAGCGTCTTTGGGGCTGGCGAGACCCAGTACTTC.

A single count supports this clonotype. This rearrangement joins TRBV29-1 to TRBJ2-7; D is perhaps TRBD1 (5 bases). V was pared by 8 bases and J by 3 bases, with 14 bases between. The germline V gene encodes CDR1 SQVTM and CDR2 ANQGSEA. The CDR3 is made up of 12 amino acids. The chain's CDR3 is CSSRTNIYEQYF. CDR3 nucleotide sequence: TGCAGCTCCAGGACAAATATCTACGAGCAGTACTTC.

This sequence joins TRBV9 and TRBJ1-5; TRBD1 is a possible D gene (5 bases). CDR1 SGDLS and CDR2 YYNGEE come from the germline V gene. Between the trimmed V and J ends, which lost 4 bases and 6 bases, there was a span of 14 bases. The CDR3 sequence is 14 residues long. Written as DNA, the CDR3 is TGTGCCAGCAGCCCCCGGGGGACCAGTCAGCCCCAGCATTTT. Its translation: CASSPRGTSQPQHF.

This clonotype showed up many times. This chain joins TRBV19 and TRBJ1-2; D is unresolved. The V and J ends lost 9 bases and 0 bases respectively, with 5 bases between them. Germline V CDR1 and CDR2: LNHDA, SQIVND (reference sequence). The CDR3 covers 11 residues. The CDR3 coding sequence is TGTGCCAGCGAGACTAACTATGGCTACACCTTC. Translating gives CASETNYGYTF.

About this clonotype itself: A much larger clone is a single base away; this may be a read error. The rearrangement links TRBV7-2 to TRBJ1-5, with no clear D. Germline loops: CDR1 SGHTA, CDR2 FQGNSA. The CDR3 sequence is 15 residues long. CDR3 protein: CAGSLLSYSNQPQHF. The CDR3 DNA sequence: TGTGCCGGCAGCCTCCTCAGTTATAGCAATCAGCCCCAGCATTTT.

The rearrangement uses TRBV2 and TRBJ2-7; TRBD1 is a possible D gene (5 bases). The CDR3 extends over 14 amino acids. Trimming left V 2 bases short and J 10 bases short, with 18 bases between. CDR1 is SNHLY, CDR2 FYNNEI, per germline. This CDR3 reads CASSELQGGAEQYF. CDR3 sequence (DNA): TGTGCCAGCAGTGAATTGCAGGGTGGCGCCGAACAGTACTTC.

This clonotype was picked up many times. CDR3 DNA sequence: TGTGCCAGCAGCTCCGTGGCCTGGCAGTACGAGCAGTACTTC. Residues: CASSSVAWQYEQYF. The chain recombines TRBV11-3 with TRBJ2-7; D not resolved. Germline V gene data show CDR1 as SGHNT and CDR2 as YENEEA. V was trimmed by 4 bases and J by 4 bases, leaving 14 bases between them. CDR3 length: 14 residues.

The chain is built from TRBV9 and TRBJ2-3, with D perhaps given as TRBD1 or TRBD2 (6 bases each). Germline CDR1 and CDR2: SGDLS and YYNGEE. Between the trimmed V and J ends, which lost 5 bases and 5 bases, there was a span of 15 bases. This CDR3 spans 14 amino acids. The chain's CDR3 is CASSRGGSGDTQYF. The CDR3 coding sequence is TGTGCCAGCAGTCGAGGGGGGAGCGGAGATACGCAGTATTTT.

The V gene is TRBV7-9, the J gene TRBJ1-2; D is possibly TRBD1 (5 bases). Germline V CDR1 and CDR2: SEHNR, FQNEAQ (reference sequence). The V end lost 5 bases, the J end lost 5 bases, and 12 bases lay between the germline ends. CDR3 length equals 13 residues. CDR3 DNA: TGTGCCAGCAGCAAGGACGGGGCATATGGCTACACCTTC. Amino acid sequence: CASSKDGAYGYTF.

Ten or more counts support this clonotype. The V and J genes are TRBV20-1 and TRBJ1-4; TRBD1 might be the D (5 bases). The CDR3 has 14 amino acids. Germline values: CDR1 DFQATT, CDR2 SNEGSKA (reference sequence). Trimming left V 5 bases short and J 8 bases short, with 18 bases between. CDR3 sequence reads: CSAVRDPGKEKLFF. The CDR3 coding sequence is TGCAGTGCTGTTCGGGACCCCGGGAAGGAAAAACTGTTTTTT.

V usage is TRBV12-3 or TRBV12-4 and J usage is TRBJ2-7; possible D gene TRBD1, 6 bases. The CDR3 is made up of 15 amino acids. Trimming took 1 base from V and 6 from J, leaving 16 bases between them. This CDR3 is CASSLGGGHLSEQYF. In DNA, the CDR3 is TGTGCCAGCAGTTTAGGAGGGGGACACCTTTCCGAGCAGTACTTC.

This chain joins TRBV10-3 and TRBJ2-5, with TRBD2 as a possible D gene (7 bases). Germline CDR1 ENHRY, CDR2 SYGVKD. V was shortened by 10 bases and J by 5 bases, with 14 bases between the two germline ends. The CDR3 totals 12 residues. In DNA form, the CDR3 reads TGTGCCAGCCGGGGGGCCAGTGAGACCCAGTACTTC. Protein: CASRGASETQYF.

Ten or more counts support this clonotype. The genes are TRBV19 and TRBJ1-5, with a possible D match to TRBD1 (5 bases). V was shortened by 6 bases and J by 0 bases, with 12 bases between the two germline ends. The length of the CDR3 is 15 residues. Per germline, CDR1 LNHDA and CDR2 SQIVND (reference sequence). The CDR3 bases are TGTGCCAGTAGACGGAGGGGCGATAGCAATCAGCCCCAGCATTTT. Protein: CASRRRGDSNQPQHF.

In this sample, this clonotype turned up a few times. This chain joins TRBV6-5 and TRBJ1-5; 7 nucleotides align to TRBD1. Per the germline V gene, CDR1 is MNHEY and CDR2 is SVGAGI. The CDR3 contains 14 residues. J gave up 3 bases and V 6 bases, and 5 bases lay outside the gene matches. The CDR3 DNA sequence: TGTGCCAGCAGCGGAACAGGGGTCAATCAGCCCCAGCATTTT. Translating it yields CASSGTGVNQPQHF.

This clonotype showed up just a few times. The chain recombines TRBV7-2 with TRBJ1-5, with TRBD1 identical over 10 bases. This CDR3 has 15 amino acids. Germline V gene lookup returns CDR1 SGHTA and CDR2 FQGNSA. The ends lost 5 bases at V and 7 bases at J; junction bases unmatched: 8. CDR3 DNA sequence: TGTGCCAGCAGCCGCGGGACAGGGGAAGGGCAGCCCCAGCATTTT. This codes for CASSRGTGEGQPQHF.

V and J are TRBV5-1 and TRBJ2-5; D possibly matches TRBD1 or TRBD2 (5 bases each). Germline V CDR1 and CDR2: SGHRS, YFSETQ. The CDR3 spans 13 residues. The V end lost 6 bases, the J end lost 1 base, and 10 bases lay between the germline ends. CDR3 region: CASTGPLQETQYF. The CDR3 nucleotides are TGCGCCAGCACGGGACCTCTCCAAGAGACCCAGTACTTC.

The chain links TRBV6-2 or TRBV6-3 to TRBJ1-2; a weak D match, TRBD1 (5 bases). The germline gives CDR1 MNHEY, CDR2 SVGEGT. V lost 9 bases and J lost 6, with 17 bases in between. The CDR3 runs 13 residues. The CDR3 DNA sequence: TGTGCCAGACGAGTGACAGAACAACATGGCTACACCTTC. Translating gives CARRVTEQHGYTF.

The table lists this clonotype with a few counts. The chain carries TRBV7-9 and TRBJ1-1, with a tentative D call TRBD1 (5 bases). The CDR3 extends over 15 amino acids. V shed 2 bases and J shed 0 bases, with 10 bases lying between them. CDR1 SEHNR and CDR2 FQNEAQ come from the germline V gene (reference sequence). DNA for the CDR3: TGTGCCAGCAGCTTATCGGGACCCATGAACACTGAAGCTTTCTTT. Encoded protein: CASSLSGPMNTEAFF.

This clonotype was recorded at least ten times. The chain couples TRBV29-1 to TRBJ2-7; 13 bases are shared with TRBD2. This CDR3 region has 16 residues. Germline V gene data show CDR1 as SQVTM and CDR2 as ANQGSEA. V gave up 6 bases and J gave up 2 bases; unmatched junction bases: 10. CDR3 nucleotide sequence: TGCAGCGTGGCGGGACTAGCGGGAAGGCCCACCTACGAGCAGTACTTC. This gives the protein CSVAGLAGRPTYEQYF.

This clonotype was observed a single time. This may stem from a read error, because a much larger clone lies one nucleotide away. J is TRBJ2-2 and V is TRBV2, with 8 positions matching TRBD1. Germline CDR1 and CDR2: SNHLY and FYNNEI. The CDR3 loop spans 16 amino acids. CDR3 nucleotides: TGTGCCAGCAGTGAGTTCGGGACAGGAGCCACCGGGGGGCTGTTTTTT. It encodes CASSEFGTGATGGLFF.

This clonotype was counted ten times or more. The J gene is TRBJ1-6, the V gene TRBV7-2; no clear D gene. Germline values: CDR1 SGHTA, CDR2 FQGNSA. V gave up 5 bases and J gave up 8 bases, with 16 bases separating them. The CDR3 spans 15 residues. The DNA for the CDR3 is TGTGCCAGCAGCGAGCGTGGAACCCCGGATTCACCCCTCCACTTT. Residues: CASSERGTPDSPLHF.

A few counts support this clonotype. The CDR3 bases are TGTGCCAGCAGTTTTGGTCGCGGAGGGATTCATTCACCCCTCCACTTT. Protein product: CASSFGRGGIHSPLHF. The chain joins TRBV28 to TRBJ1-6; D ambiguous. Trimming took 3 bases from V and 8 from J, leaving 17 bases between them. This CDR3 has 16 amino acids. Germline values: CDR1 MDHEN, CDR2 SYDVKM.